This T cell receptor beta chain was found in a study of blood T cells in healthy people across ages. CDR1 is LGHNT, CDR2 FRNRAP, per germline. Trimming took off 2 bases at V and 3 bases at J, with 17 bases between the two ends. The CDR3 runs to 16 residues. The second PCR ran about 6 to 12 cycles with a sample-barcoded 5' primer and J-beta primers. TCRdb redid the calling of the 5' RACE reads with MiXCR, one entry per CDR3 protein. Of some 1,000,000 distinct CDR3 sequences listed, about 23% are singletons. Samples had at least 7 million PBMCs isolated from them. The sample was also reused in another study, on T cells of mothers and their children. That source notes: Comparable shaping of TCR recombination output by thymic selection was observed in related and unrelated pairs.

The TCR originated in a girl aged 2-9 years in good health. The sequenced material came from blood. This chain links TRBV12-5 with TRBJ2-7; D is perhaps TRBD1 (5 bases). CDR3 sequence (DNA): TGTGCTAGTGGTTTGCCAGATAAAACAGGATTCTACGAGCAGTACTTC. Translated: CASGLPDKTGFYEQYF.